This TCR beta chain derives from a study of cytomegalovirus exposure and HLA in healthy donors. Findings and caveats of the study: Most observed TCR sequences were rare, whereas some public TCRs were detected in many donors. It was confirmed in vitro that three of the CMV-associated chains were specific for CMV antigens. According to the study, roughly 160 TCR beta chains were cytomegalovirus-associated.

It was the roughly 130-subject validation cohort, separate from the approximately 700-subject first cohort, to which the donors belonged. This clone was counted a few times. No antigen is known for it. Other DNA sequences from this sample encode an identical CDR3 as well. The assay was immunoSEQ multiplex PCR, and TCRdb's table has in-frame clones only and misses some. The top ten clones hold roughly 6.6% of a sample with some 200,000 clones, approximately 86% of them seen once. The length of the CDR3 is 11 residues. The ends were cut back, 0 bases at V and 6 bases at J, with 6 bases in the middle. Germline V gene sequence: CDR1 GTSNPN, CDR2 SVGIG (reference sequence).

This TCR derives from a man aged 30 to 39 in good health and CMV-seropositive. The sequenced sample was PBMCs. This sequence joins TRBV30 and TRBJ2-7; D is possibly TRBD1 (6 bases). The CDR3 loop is CAWSVGGEQYF. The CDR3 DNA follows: TGTGCCTGGAGTGTAGGGGGCGAGCAGTACTTC.